This T cell receptor beta chain originates from a study of blood T cells in healthy people across ages. This clonotype has a handful of counts. Its antigen is unknown. Points from the study as a whole: TCR beta diversity per million T cells fell roughly linearly with age.

V dropped 4 bases and J dropped 7; count of bases not matched to a gene: 3. The CDR3 has 13 residues. Per the germline V gene, CDR1 is ENHRY and CDR2 is SYGVKD. Aged about 6 to 100, donors were systemically healthy Caucasians from Russia. Primed by a sample-barcoded 5' primer and a J-beta primer mix, a second PCR proceeded for about 6 to 12 cycles. TCRdb used MiXCR to reprocess the 5' RACE reads, holding one entry per CDR3 protein. The sample contains about 1,000,000 distinct CDR3 sequences, around 45% of which appear only once. This sequence joins TRBV10-3 and TRBJ2-1; 8 bases line up with TRBD1. This sequence originates from a woman aged 60-70 years in good health. Sequenced input: blood. CDR3 nucleotides: TGTGCCATCAGTGGAACAGGGGGTAATGAGCAGTTCTTC. Protein product: CAISGTGGNEQFF.